This TCR beta chain originates from a study of cytomegalovirus exposure and HLA in healthy donors. Across the study: Sequencing of roughly 180 million T cells in an earlier analysis found under 120 million unique TCR beta sequences.

Notes on the study in general: TRBV6-2, TRBV6-3 and some other V segments were excluded as indistinguishable.

The study ran its PCR with 60 Vbeta and 13 Jbeta primers. TCRdb's copy holds only in-frame clones and misses some; the assay was immunoSEQ multiplex PCR. The sample includes around 150,000 clones, about three quarters seen only once; the top ten take over 2.5%. Looked up from germline, CDR1 is LNHNV and CDR2 is YYDKDF (reference sequence). This CDR3 has 17 amino acids. J was trimmed by 6 bases and V by 0 bases; bases with no gene match: 12. For this clone: The antigen remains unidentified.

The chain has TRBV15 and TRBJ1-2; 8 positions agree with TRBD1. The sequenced sample was PBMCs. This clonotype was obtained from a woman aged 40 to 55 in good health and CMV-seropositive. DNA for the CDR3: TGTGCCACCAGCAGAGATCTTAAAGACAGGGGTTCTGATGGCTACACCTTC. It yields the protein CATSRDLKDRGSDGYTF. Combining the CDR3 with reference TRBV15 and TRBJ1-2 gives the whole variable domain DAMVIQNPRYQVTQFGKPVTLSCSQTLNHNVMYWYQQKSSQAPKLLFHYYDKDFNNEADTPDNFQSRRPNTSFCFLDIRSPGLGDTAMYLCATSRDLKDRGSDGYTFGSGTRLTVV.